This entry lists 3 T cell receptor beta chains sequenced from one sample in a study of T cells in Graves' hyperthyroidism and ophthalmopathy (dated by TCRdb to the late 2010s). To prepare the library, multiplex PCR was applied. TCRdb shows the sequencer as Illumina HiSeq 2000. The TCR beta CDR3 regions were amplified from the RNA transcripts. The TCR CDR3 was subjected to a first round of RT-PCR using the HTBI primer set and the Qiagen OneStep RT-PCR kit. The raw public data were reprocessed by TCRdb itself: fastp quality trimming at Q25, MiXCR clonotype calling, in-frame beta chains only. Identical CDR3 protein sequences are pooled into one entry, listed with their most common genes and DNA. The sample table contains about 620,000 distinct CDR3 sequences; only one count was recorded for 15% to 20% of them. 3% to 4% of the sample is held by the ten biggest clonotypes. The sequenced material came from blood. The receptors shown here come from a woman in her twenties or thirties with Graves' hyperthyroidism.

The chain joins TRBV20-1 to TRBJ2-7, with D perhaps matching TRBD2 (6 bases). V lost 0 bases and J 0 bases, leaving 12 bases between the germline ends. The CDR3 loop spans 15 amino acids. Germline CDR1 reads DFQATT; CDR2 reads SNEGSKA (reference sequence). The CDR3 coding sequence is TGCAGTGCTAGAGATCCCCTAGCGTCCTCCTACGAGCAGTACTTC. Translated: CSARDPLASSYEQYF.

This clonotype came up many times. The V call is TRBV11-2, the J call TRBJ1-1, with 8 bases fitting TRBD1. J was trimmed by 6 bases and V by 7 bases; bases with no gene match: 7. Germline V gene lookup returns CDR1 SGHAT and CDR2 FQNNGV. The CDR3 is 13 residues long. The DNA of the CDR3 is TGTGCCAGCACCTTGACAGGGGCGTCTGAAGCTTTCTTT. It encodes CASTLTGASEAFF.

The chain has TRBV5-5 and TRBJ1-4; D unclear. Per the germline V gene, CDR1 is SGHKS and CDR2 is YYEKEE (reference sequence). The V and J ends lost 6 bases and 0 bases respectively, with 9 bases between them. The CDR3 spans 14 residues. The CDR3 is CASTLLATNEKLFF. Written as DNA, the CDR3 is TGTGCCAGCACCCTACTTGCAACTAATGAAAAACTGTTTTTT.